This T cell receptor beta chain is from a study of a mutant IDH1 vaccine in newly diagnosed glioma. Here immunoSEQ multiplex PCR was the method, and the copy in TCRdb shows in-frame clones only, minus some. The sample includes around 30,000 clones, around 89% seen only once; the top ten take about a fifth. To note about this clone: The antigen is unknown.

Stated time point: week 11, during vaccination. In every dose of vaccine, 300 ug of mutant IDH1 20-mer peptide was given alongside topical imiquimod. New WHO grade 3 or 4 IDH1-mutant, ATRX-lost astrocytomas were present in all donors. The CDR3 runs 14 residues. Germline V CDR1 and CDR2: MGHRA, YSYEKL. V was clipped by 1 base and J by 5 bases, with 11 bases between them. This sequence was found in a man between 18 and 35 years old with glioma. Sequenced material: PBMCs, taken from a glioma patient whose treatment included an IDH1 peptide vaccine. The gene calls are TRBV4-1 and TRBJ1-2; a weak D match, TRBD1 (5 bases). The CDR3 region has the DNA TGCGCCAGCAGCCAAGTAGGGGCGGAGTATGGCTACACCTTC. Protein product: CASSQVGAEYGYTF.